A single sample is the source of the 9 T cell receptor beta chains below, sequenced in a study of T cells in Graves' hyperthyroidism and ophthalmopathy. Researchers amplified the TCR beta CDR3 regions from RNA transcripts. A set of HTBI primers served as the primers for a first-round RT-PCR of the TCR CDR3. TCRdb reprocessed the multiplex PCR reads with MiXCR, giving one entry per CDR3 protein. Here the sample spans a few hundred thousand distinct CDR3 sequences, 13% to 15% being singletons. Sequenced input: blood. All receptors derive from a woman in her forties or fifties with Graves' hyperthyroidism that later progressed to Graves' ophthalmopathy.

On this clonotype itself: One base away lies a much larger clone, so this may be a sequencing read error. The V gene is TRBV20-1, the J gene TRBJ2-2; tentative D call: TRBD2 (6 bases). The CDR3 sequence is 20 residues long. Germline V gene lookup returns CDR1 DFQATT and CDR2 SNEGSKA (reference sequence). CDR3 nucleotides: TGCAGTGCTAGCGGCCCTATGCGGGACCCAAACCGAGCGAGCACCGGGGAGCTGCTTTTT. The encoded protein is CSASGPMRDPNRASTGELLF.

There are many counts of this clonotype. The CDR3 sequence is CASSNQLEFEQFF. The CDR3 DNA sequence: TGTGCCAGCAGCAACCAACTAGAATTTGAGCAGTTCTTC. This chain connects TRBV7-2 to TRBJ2-1, with a weak D call TRBD2 (5 bases). The CDR3 loop spans 13 amino acids. CDR1 is SGHTA, CDR2 FQGNSA, per germline. V dropped 5 bases and J dropped 9 bases, with 14 bases sitting between them.

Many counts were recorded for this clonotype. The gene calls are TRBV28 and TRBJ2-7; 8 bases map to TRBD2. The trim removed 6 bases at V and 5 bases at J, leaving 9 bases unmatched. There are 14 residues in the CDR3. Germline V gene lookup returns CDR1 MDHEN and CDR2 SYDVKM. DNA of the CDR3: TGTGCCAGCAGGCCCGGGTCGCGGGAGGACGAGCAGTACTTC. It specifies CASRPGSREDEQYF.

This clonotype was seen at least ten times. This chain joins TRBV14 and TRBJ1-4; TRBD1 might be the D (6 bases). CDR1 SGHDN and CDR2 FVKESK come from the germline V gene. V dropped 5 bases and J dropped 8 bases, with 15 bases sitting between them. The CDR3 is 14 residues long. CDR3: CASSKNRVGEKLFF. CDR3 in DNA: TGTGCCAGCAGCAAGAACAGGGTCGGGGAAAAACTGTTTTTT.

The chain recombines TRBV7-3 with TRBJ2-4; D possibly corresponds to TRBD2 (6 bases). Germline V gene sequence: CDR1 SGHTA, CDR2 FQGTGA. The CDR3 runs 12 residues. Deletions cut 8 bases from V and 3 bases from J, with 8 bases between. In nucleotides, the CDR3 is TGTGCCAGCTCGCGGGACAAAAACATTCAGTACTTC. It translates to CASSRDKNIQYF.

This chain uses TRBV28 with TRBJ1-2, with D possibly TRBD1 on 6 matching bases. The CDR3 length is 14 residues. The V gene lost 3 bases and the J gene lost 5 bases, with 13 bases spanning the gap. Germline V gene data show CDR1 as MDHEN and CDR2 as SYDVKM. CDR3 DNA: TGTGCCAGCAGTTTTTCAGGGGCGGGTTATGGCTACACCTTC. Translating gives CASSFSGAGYGYTF.

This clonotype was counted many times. The CDR3 sequence: CAIGESGGSNEQFF. The CDR3 DNA follows: TGTGCCATCGGGGAATCTGGGGGGAGCAATGAGCAGTTCTTC. The chain recombines TRBV10-3 with TRBJ2-1, with D perhaps TRBD2 (6 bases). Germline CDR1 and CDR2: ENHRY and SYGVKD. V was pared by 8 bases and J by 6 bases, with 17 bases between. The CDR3 is 14 residues long.

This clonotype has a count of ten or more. The CDR3 nucleotides read TGTGCCAGCAGAAACACGGGTAGCACTGAAGCTTTCTTT. Translating gives CASRNTGSTEAFF. The chain has TRBV27 and TRBJ1-1, with unresolved D. V was trimmed by 6 bases and J by 4 bases, leaving 12 bases between them. Germline CDR1 MNHEY, CDR2 SMNVEV (reference sequence). The CDR3 runs 13 residues.

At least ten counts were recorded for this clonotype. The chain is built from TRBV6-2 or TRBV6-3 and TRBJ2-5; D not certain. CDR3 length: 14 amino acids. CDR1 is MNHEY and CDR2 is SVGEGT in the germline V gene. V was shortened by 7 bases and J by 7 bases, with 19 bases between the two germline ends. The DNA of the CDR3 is TGTGCCAGCACAAGAAGTAACGGAAAGGGGACCCAGTACTTC. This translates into CASTRSNGKGTQYF.